Listed here are 28 T cell receptor beta chains from one sample, sequenced in a study of shared clonotypes between healthy human individuals. Clones were read by immunoSEQ multiplex PCR, and TCRdb kept only the in-frame ones, dropping some. The data hold over a million clones, with roughly 96% observed a single time. Sequenced sample: naive CD4+ T cells sorted from blood. Subset here: CD45RA+ positively selected. The receptor source for this set is a man aged 30 to 39 in good health.

CDR3 nucleotide sequence: TGTGCCAGCAGCACCCCGTACAGGGCCTTAGGAGAAGCTTTCTTT. It specifies CASSTPYRALGEAFF. This chain uses TRBV4-2 with TRBJ1-1; TRBD1 might be the D (6 bases). This CDR3 region has 15 residues. Looked up from germline, CDR1 is LGHNA and CDR2 is YNFKEQ. V was shortened by 5 bases and J by 8 bases, with 21 bases between the two germline ends.

For this clone: The same CDR3 is also encoded by other DNA sequences in this sample. The chain links TRBV5-5 to TRBJ2-1; the match to TRBD2 covers 10 bases. J was trimmed by 0 bases and V by 4 bases; bases with no gene match: 4. This CDR3 contains 16 residues. Per the germline V gene, CDR1 is SGHKS and CDR2 is YYEKEE (reference sequence). As DNA, the CDR3 is TGTGCCAGCAGCCGGACTAGCGGAAGCTCCTACAATGAGCAGTTCTTC. Protein: CASSRTSGSSYNEQFF.

This clone appeared a single time. The chain recombines TRBV6-5 with TRBJ1-1, with 8 bases matching TRBD1. J was trimmed by 0 bases and V by 7 bases; bases with no gene match: 4. The length of the CDR3 is 14 residues. Per germline, CDR1 MNHEY and CDR2 SVGAGI. Written as DNA, the CDR3 is TGTGCCAGCACATTGGACAGGGTGAACACTGAAGCTTTCTTT. This gives the protein CASTLDRVNTEAFF.

The genes are TRBV25-1 and TRBJ2-7, with D unclear. In germline, CDR1 is MGHDK, CDR2 SYGVNS. The CDR3 extends over 14 amino acids. V shed 3 bases and J shed 2 bases, with 11 bases lying between them. CDR3 sequence (DNA): TGTGCCAGCAGTGATCCTGTTGTCCCCTACGAGCAGTACTTC. Translated: CASSDPVVPYEQYF.

The CDR3, as DNA: TGTGCCAGCAGTTCCTTGGCGGGGAACACTGAAGCTTTCTTT. It is translated as CASSSLAGNTEAFF. The rearrangement links TRBV6-5 to TRBJ1-1; no definite D call. Germline V lookup: CDR1 MNHEY, CDR2 SVGAGI. Trimming left V 4 bases short and J 1 base short, with 10 bases between. CDR3 length equals 14 residues.

The J gene is TRBJ2-1, the V gene TRBV5-1; 7 nucleotides match TRBD2. The CDR3 has 13 residues. CDR1 and CDR2 (germline): SGHRS, YFSETQ. The trim removed 4 bases at V and 7 bases at J, leaving 5 bases unmatched. The CDR3 DNA is TGCGCCAGCAGCGACCGGACTAGTAATGAGCAGTTCTTC. This translates into CASSDRTSNEQFF.

J is TRBJ1-2 and V is TRBV6-6; D is undetermined. This CDR3 comprises 13 residues. Trimming removed 2 bases from V and 5 bases from J, with 9 bases in between. Germline V gene lookup returns CDR1 MNHNY and CDR2 SVGAGI (reference sequence). In nucleotides, the CDR3 is TGTGCCAGCAGTTACCCGGCGCCTTATGGCTACACCTTC. Residues: CASSYPAPYGYTF.

The CDR3 loop is CASSRSPAVYEQYF. CDR3 nucleotide sequence: TGTGCCAGCAGCCGATCCCCGGCCGTCTACGAGCAGTACTTC. This chain joins TRBV14 and TRBJ2-7, with D uncertain. Trimming stripped 4 bases from V and 3 bases from J, with 13 bases between. CDR3 length: 14 amino acids. CDR1 is SGHDN and CDR2 is FVKESK in the germline V gene.

This rearrangement joins TRBV14 to TRBJ2-7, with a possible D match to TRBD2 (6 bases). The V end lost 5 bases, the J end lost 2 bases, and 13 bases lay between the germline ends. Germline loops: CDR1 SGHDN, CDR2 FVKESK. The CDR3 contains 14 residues. This CDR3 reads CASSEKPGAYEQYF. The CDR3 nucleotides are TGTGCCAGCAGCGAAAAACCGGGGGCCTACGAGCAGTACTTC.

The rearrangement joins TRBV12-5 to TRBJ2-1; TRBD2 aligns across 9 bases. Germline V gene sequence: CDR1 LGHNT, CDR2 FRNRAP. The CDR3 spans 15 residues. The V segment lost 0 bases and the J segment 8 bases; nucleotides outside the gene matches: 5. The CDR3 loop reads CASGLVSGRRYEQFF. The CDR3 DNA sequence: TGTGCTAGTGGTTTGGTGAGCGGGAGGAGGTATGAGCAGTTCTTC.

J is TRBJ2-3 and V is TRBV19; no reliable D call. Deletions cut 3 bases from V and 2 bases from J, with 15 bases between. Per germline, CDR1 LNHDA and CDR2 SQIVND (reference sequence). The CDR3 is made up of 16 amino acids. As DNA, the CDR3 is TGTGCCAGTAGTATGGATAGGATTCCATCCACAGATACGCAGTATTTT. Protein sequence: CASSMDRIPSTDTQYF.

The chain's CDR3 is CASSYRDRGHGYTF. The DNA for the CDR3 is TGTGCCAGCAGTTACAGGGACAGGGGGCACGGCTACACCTTC. This rearrangement joins TRBV6-6 to TRBJ1-2; 12 bases map to TRBD1. Germline loops: CDR1 MNHNY, CDR2 SVGAGI (reference sequence). The CDR3 is 14 amino acids. Trimming took 2 bases from V and 8 from J; bases not matched to a gene: 3.

This clone was seen a single time. Other DNA sequences in the same sample also yield this CDR3. The chain employs TRBV5-1 and TRBJ2-7, with D perhaps given as TRBD1 or TRBD2 (5 bases each). The length of the CDR3 is 14 residues. The V gene's germline CDR1 is SGHRS and CDR2 YFSETQ. V lost 3 bases and J 3 bases, leaving 13 bases between the germline ends. The CDR3: CASSWTSGNYEQYF. The DNA of the CDR3 is TGCGCCAGCAGCTGGACATCCGGGAACTACGAGCAGTACTTC.

This chain links TRBV18 with TRBJ2-7, with 10 bases lining up with TRBD1. This CDR3 contains 16 residues. The ends lost 1 base at V and 2 bases at J; junction bases unmatched: 5. Germline V gene sequence: CDR1 KGHSH, CDR2 LQKENI. The CDR3 coding sequence is TGTGCCAGCTCACCACTGGACAGGGGGAGTACCTACGAGCAGTACTTC. It is translated as CASSPLDRGSTYEQYF.

This clone was seen only once. The genes are TRBV5-1 and TRBJ2-7; the D call may be TRBD1 or TRBD2 (6 bases each). The CDR3 has 13 residues. From germline, CDR1 is SGHRS and CDR2 YFSETQ. The V gene lost 4 bases and the J gene lost 11 bases, with 19 bases spanning the gap. CDR3 region: CASSIGGRPSKYF. CDR3 DNA sequence: TGCGCCAGCAGCATAGGGGGGAGACCAAGCAAGTACTTC.

The chain has TRBV6-5 and TRBJ2-7, with a possible D match to TRBD1 (6 bases). Germline CDR1 is MNHEY and CDR2 is SVGAGI. Trimming pared 5 bases from V and 5 bases from J, leaving 13 bases between. CDR3 length equals 13 residues. CDR3 nucleotide sequence: TGTGCCAGCAGTACAGGGTACGGCAACGAGCAGTACTTC. Protein sequence: CASSTGYGNEQYF.

This rearrangement joins TRBV5-1 to TRBJ1-1; 12 nucleotides align to TRBD1. Germline V gene lookup returns CDR1 SGHRS and CDR2 YFSETQ. Unmatched junction bases numbered 7, after V lost 4 bases and J lost 6 bases. The CDR3 sequence is 15 residues long. CDR3 loop: CASSPRDRGPPEAFF. In DNA form, the CDR3 reads TGCGCCAGCAGCCCTCGGGACAGGGGGCCCCCTGAAGCTTTCTTT. The full variable domain, in which reference TRBV5-1 and TRBJ1-1 provide the parts outside the CDR3, is KAGVTQTPRYLIKTRGQQVTLSCSPISGHRSVSWYQQTPGQGLQFLFEYFSETQRNKGNFPGRFSGRQFSNSRSEMNVSTLELGDSALYLCASSPRDRGPPEAFFGQGTRLTVV.

The chain recombines TRBV11-2 with TRBJ1-2; perhaps TRBD1 as D (5 bases). Germline V CDR1 and CDR2: SGHAT, FQNNGV. The CDR3 totals 13 residues. V was cut by 5 bases and J by 12 bases, with 19 bases left in between. The CDR3 is CASSLSGPWGNTF. The CDR3 DNA sequence: TGTGCCAGCAGCCTTTCAGGGCCGTGGGGGAACACCTTC.

CDR3 nucleotide sequence: TGTGCCAGCATAGGGGCTAGCGGGAGAACAGATACGCAGTATTTT. It translates to CASIGASGRTDTQYF. The chain links TRBV28 to TRBJ2-3; 10 nucleotides agree with TRBD2. Germline values: CDR1 MDHEN, CDR2 SYDVKM. V was clipped by 7 bases and J by 3 bases; unmatched bases: 7. The CDR3 loop spans 15 amino acids.

The V and J genes are TRBV28 and TRBJ2-7; TRBD1 or TRBD2 may be the D gene (5 bases each). Trimming pared 10 bases from V and 3 bases from J, leaving 10 bases between. The germline V gene has CDR1 MDHEN and CDR2 SYDVKM. CDR3 size: 11 residues. The CDR3 sequence: CATGTVYEQYF. In DNA form, the CDR3 reads TGTGCCACCGGGACCGTCTACGAGCAGTACTTC.

This rearrangement joins TRBV5-4 to TRBJ2-7; D perhaps matches TRBD2 (6 bases). The germline V and J ends were trimmed by 5 bases and 2 bases, with 17 bases remaining between them. This CDR3 is 15 amino acids long. Looked up from germline, CDR1 is SGHNT and CDR2 is YYREEE (reference sequence). In DNA form, the CDR3 reads TGTGCCAGCAGTCCCGGGGGAGAAAGGGCCTACGAGCAGTACTTC. This gives the protein CASSPGGERAYEQYF.

The chain couples TRBV7-9 to TRBJ2-1, with D unclear. Germline assignment: CDR1 SEHNR and CDR2 FQNEAQ (reference sequence). CDR3 length: 16 amino acids. The V end was cut by 4 bases, the J end by 0 bases, with 13 bases between. CDR3 bases: TGTGCCAGCAGCTCCCCCGGACGGAGCTCCTACAATGAGCAGTTCTTC. It is translated as CASSSPGRSSYNEQFF.

The chain has TRBV5-1 and TRBJ2-1; D tentatively reads TRBD1 or TRBD2 (6 bases each). The CDR3 sequence is 15 residues long. CDR1 is SGHRS, CDR2 YFSETQ, per germline. Trimming stripped 0 bases from V and 8 bases from J, with 15 bases between. The CDR3 loop is CASSLGWTASDEQFF. The CDR3 DNA reads TGCGCCAGCAGCTTGGGATGGACAGCTAGCGATGAGCAGTTCTTC.

CDR3 residues: CASSMGDSNQPQHF. DNA of the CDR3: TGTGCCAGTAGTATGGGGGATAGCAATCAGCCCCAGCATTTT. This chain links TRBV19 with TRBJ1-5; D may be TRBD1 (5 bases). This CDR3 is built from 14 residues. The germline gives CDR1 LNHDA, CDR2 SQIVND (reference sequence). With 3 bases removed from V and 0 bases from J, the gap between germline ends came to 6 bases.

The chain employs TRBV29-1 and TRBJ2-5; D perhaps matches TRBD2 (6 bases). The CDR3 loop spans 14 amino acids. V lost 0 bases, J lost 4 bases, and 12 bases lay in between. In germline, CDR1 is SQVTM, CDR2 ANQGSEA. The chain's CDR3 is CSVEDDTSTETQYF. CDR3 sequence (DNA): TGCAGCGTTGAAGATGATACTAGCACAGAGACCCAGTACTTC.

The J gene is TRBJ1-1, the V gene TRBV27; 7 positions agree with TRBD1. There are 15 residues in the CDR3. The junction had 11 bases not matched to a gene; V was cut back by 5 bases and J by 5 bases. The germline gives CDR1 MNHEY, CDR2 SMNVEV (reference sequence). CDR3 in DNA: TGTGCCAGCAGTCCCAGGATAACAGGGGCTACTGAAGCTTTCTTT. It yields the protein CASSPRITGATEAFF.

This clone was seen a single time. This chain joins TRBV23-1 and TRBJ2-7, with unresolved D. TRBV23-1 is flagged as an ORF with uncertain function. The CDR3 is 15 amino acids. V lost 6 bases and J 2 bases, leaving 17 bases between the germline ends. In DNA, the CDR3 is TGCGCCAGCAGGACGGACGGCAGCCCCACCTACGAGCAGTACTTC. It codes for CASRTDGSPTYEQYF.

The CDR3 coding sequence is TGCGCCAGCAGCCAAGTAGGACTAGCTCCCTACGAGCAGTACTTC. This gives the protein CASSQVGLAPYEQYF. This rearrangement joins TRBV4-1 to TRBJ2-7, with 8 nucleotides matching TRBD2. This CDR3 is built from 15 residues. Germline V lookup: CDR1 MGHRA, CDR2 YSYEKL. V dropped 1 base and J dropped 2; count of bases not matched to a gene: 4.